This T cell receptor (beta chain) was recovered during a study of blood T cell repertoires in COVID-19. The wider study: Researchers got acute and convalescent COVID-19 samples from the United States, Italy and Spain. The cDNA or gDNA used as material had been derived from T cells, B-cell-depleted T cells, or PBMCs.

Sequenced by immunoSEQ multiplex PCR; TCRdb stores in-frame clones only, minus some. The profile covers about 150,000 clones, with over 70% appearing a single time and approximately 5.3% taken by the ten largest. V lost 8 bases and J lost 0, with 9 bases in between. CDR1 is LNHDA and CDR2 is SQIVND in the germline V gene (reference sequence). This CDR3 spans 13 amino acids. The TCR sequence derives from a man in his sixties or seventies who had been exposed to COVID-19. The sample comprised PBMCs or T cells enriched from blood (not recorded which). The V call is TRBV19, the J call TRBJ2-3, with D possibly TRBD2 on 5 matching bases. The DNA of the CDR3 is TGTGCCAGTGGAGGCTCAAGCACAGATACGCAGTATTTT. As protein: CASGGSSTDTQYF.